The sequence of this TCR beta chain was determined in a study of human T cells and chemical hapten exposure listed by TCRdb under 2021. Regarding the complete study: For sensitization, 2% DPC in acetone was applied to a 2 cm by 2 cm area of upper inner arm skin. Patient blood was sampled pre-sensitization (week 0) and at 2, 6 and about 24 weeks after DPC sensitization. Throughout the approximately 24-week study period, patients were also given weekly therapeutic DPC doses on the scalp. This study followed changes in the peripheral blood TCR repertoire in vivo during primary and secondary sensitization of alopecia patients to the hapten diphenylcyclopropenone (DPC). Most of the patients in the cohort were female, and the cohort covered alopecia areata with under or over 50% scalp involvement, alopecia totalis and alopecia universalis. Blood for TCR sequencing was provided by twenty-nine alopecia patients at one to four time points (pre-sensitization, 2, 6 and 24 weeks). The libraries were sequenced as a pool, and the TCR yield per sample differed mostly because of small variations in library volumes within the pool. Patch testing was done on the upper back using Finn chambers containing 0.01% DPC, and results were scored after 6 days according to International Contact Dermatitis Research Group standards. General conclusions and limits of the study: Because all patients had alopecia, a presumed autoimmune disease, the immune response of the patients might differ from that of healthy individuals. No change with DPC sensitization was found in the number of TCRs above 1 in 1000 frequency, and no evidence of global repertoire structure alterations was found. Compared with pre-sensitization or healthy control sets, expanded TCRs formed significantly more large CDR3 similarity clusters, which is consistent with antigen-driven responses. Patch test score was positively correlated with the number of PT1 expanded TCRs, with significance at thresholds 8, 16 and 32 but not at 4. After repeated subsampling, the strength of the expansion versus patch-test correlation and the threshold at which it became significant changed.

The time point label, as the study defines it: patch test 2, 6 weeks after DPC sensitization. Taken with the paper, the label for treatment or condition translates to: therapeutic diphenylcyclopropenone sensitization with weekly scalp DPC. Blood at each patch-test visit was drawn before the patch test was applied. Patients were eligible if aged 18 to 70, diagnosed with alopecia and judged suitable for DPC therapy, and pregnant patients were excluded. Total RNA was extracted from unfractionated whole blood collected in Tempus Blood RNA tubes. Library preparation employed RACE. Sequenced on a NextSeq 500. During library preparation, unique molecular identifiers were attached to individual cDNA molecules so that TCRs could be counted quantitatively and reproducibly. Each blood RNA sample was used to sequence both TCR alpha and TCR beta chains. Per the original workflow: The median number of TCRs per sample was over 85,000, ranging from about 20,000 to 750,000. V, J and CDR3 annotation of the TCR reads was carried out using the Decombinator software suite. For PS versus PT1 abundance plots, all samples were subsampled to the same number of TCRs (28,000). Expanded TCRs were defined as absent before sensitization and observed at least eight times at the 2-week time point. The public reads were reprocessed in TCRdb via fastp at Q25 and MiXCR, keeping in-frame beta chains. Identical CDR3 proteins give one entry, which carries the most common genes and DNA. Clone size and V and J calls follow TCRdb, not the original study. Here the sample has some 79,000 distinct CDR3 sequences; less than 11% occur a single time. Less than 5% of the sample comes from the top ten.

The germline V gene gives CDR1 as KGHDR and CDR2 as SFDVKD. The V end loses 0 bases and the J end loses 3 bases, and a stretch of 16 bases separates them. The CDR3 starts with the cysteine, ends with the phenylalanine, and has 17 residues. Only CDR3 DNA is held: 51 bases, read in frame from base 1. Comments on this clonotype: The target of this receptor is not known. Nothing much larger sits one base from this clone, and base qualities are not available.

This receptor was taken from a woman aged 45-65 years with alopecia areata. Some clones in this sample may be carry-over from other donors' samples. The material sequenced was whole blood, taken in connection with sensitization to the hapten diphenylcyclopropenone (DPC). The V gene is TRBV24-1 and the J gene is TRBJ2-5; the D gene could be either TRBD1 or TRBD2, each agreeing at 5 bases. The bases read TGTGCCACCAGTGATTTGGGAGTAGGGATGGGGGAAGAGACCCAGTACTTC. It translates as CATSDLGVGMGEETQYF.